This T cell receptor (beta chain) was sequenced during a study of PD-L1 blockade in urothelial cancer. CDR3 length: 14 residues. Trimming removed 8 bases at V and 2 bases at J, with 13 bases between. Germline V gene lookup returns CDR1 MNHEY and CDR2 SVGAGI. This clone was recorded a few times. Here immunoSEQ multiplex PCR was the method, and the copy in TCRdb shows in-frame clones only, minus some. The profile shows 38,000 or so clones, around 80% of them singletons. V gene TRBV6-5 combines with J gene TRBJ1-3; TRBD1 is a possible D gene (5 bases). The clonotype was recovered from a man aged 60 to 75 with urothelial cancer. The starting material was PBMCs, obtained around atezolizumab (anti-PD-L1) treatment. The CDR3, as DNA: TGTGCCAGCCATGAAGGGGTTACTGGAAACACCATATATTTT. It encodes CASHEGVTGNTIYF.